A selection of T cell receptor beta chains follows, all from one sample in a study of blood T cells in healthy people across ages. MiXCR was run by TCRdb on the 5' RACE reads, yielding one entry per CDR3 protein. The sample records some 790,000 distinct CDR3 sequences, 29% being singletons. The sample consisted of blood. The origin of the receptors is a woman aged 80 or older in good health. The CDR3 runs from the conserved cysteine through the conserved F or W. The D gene is left open where the match is weak. Clone size, where shown, is once, few, many, or a class for clones that have expanded.

v_call,clone_size,j_call,cdr3_length,d_call,cdr3_nt,cdr3_aa
TRBV20-1,NA,TRBJ2-3,16,NA,TGCAGTGCGGCAGTGATGGGATCCACCGGCACAGATACGCAGTATTTT,CSAAVMGSTGTDTQYF
TRBV20-1,NA,TRBJ1-6,15,NA,TGCAGTGCTTATCGGGAGTTCTCCTATAATTCACCCCTCCACTTT,CSAYREFSYNSPLHF
TRBV15,NA,TRBJ1-1,14,NA,TGTGCCACCAGCAGAGATCTGCCCGGGGTTGAAGCTTTCTTT,CATSRDLPGVEAFF
TRBV12-3/TRBV12-4,many,TRBJ2-1,15,TRBD2,TGTGCCAGCAGTTCTATCGGACTAGCGGGGGGGAAGCAGTTCTTC,CASSSIGLAGGKQFF
TRBV6-2/TRBV6-3,once,TRBJ2-2,15,TRBD2,TGTGCCAGCAGTTCCCGCCGCCGTGGGAGCGGGGGGCTGTTTTTT,CASSSRRRGSGGLFF
TRBV5-6,many,TRBJ2-7,16,TRBD2,TGTGCCAGCAGCTTTAGCGGGGGGCTACGCTCCTACGAGCAGTACTTC,CASSFSGGLRSYEQYF
TRBV16,few,TRBJ1-5,14,NA,TGTGCCAGCAGCCAAGCCCGGGAAAATCAGCCCCAGCATTTT,CASSQARENQPQHF
TRBV15,many,TRBJ1-2,16,TRBD1,TGTGCCACCAGCAGAGGAGGGACAGGAGGACTTCAAGGCTACACCTTC,CATSRGGTGGLQGYTF
TRBV7-8,NA,TRBJ1-5,16,NA,TGTGCCAGCAGCTTATATATTCGGGGTATGCATCAGCCCCAGCATTTT,CASSLYIRGMHQPQHF
TRBV6-1,many,TRBJ2-4,16,TRBD1,TGTGCCAGCAACAGGGACAGGGCCCTAGCCAAAAACATTCAGTACTTC,CASNRDRALAKNIQYF
TRBV9,NA,TRBJ2-7,16,TRBD1,TGTGCCAGCAGCGCCTCAGGACAGGGGAGTTCCTACGAGCAGTACTTC,CASSASGQGSSYEQYF
TRBV29-1,many,TRBJ2-5,12,TRBD1,TGCAGCGGACAGGGGCTCCAAGAGACCCAGTACTTC,CSGQGLQETQYF
TRBV7-2,many,TRBJ2-7,14,NA,TGTGCCAGCAGCGCCCGGGATAGTCGCTACGAGCAGTACTTC,CASSARDSRYEQYF
TRBV5-1,many,TRBJ2-3,17,TRBD2,TGCGCCAGCAGCCCCCAAAGGACTAGCGGCGGCACAGATACGCAGTATTTT,CASSPQRTSGGTDTQYF
TRBV2,many,TRBJ2-7,14,TRBD1,TGTGCCAGCAGGGGACAGGGGGAACCCTACGAGCAGTACTTC,CASRGQGEPYEQYF
TRBV6-5,few,TRBJ2-1,17,TRBD2,TGTGCCAGCAGTTACCGCTCCGGGACTAGCGGGTACAATGAGCAGTTCTTC,CASSYRSGTSGYNEQFF
TRBV27,NA,TRBJ2-1,14,NA,TGTGCCAGCAGTCTGAGACAGCTCCAAGAGACCCAGTTCTTC,CASSLRQLQETQFF
TRBV11-3,few,TRBJ1-2,14,TRBD1,TGTGCCAGCAGCACGGACAGGGGGCGCGGTGGCTACACCTTC,CASSTDRGRGGYTF
TRBV13,few,TRBJ1-6,14,NA,TGTGCCAGCAGCCCCCGGGGGGGGAGATCACCCCTCCACTTT,CASSPRGGRSPLHF
TRBV5-6,NA,TRBJ2-3,16,NA,TGTGCCAGCAGCTTGGGCACAGGGTTAATCACAGATACGCAGTATTTT,CASSLGTGLITDTQYF
TRBV5-1,NA,TRBJ2-1,15,TRBD1,TGCGCCAGCAGTCCCGGGACAGGCAAATACAATGAGCAGTTCTTC,CASSPGTGKYNEQFF
TRBV4-2,NA,TRBJ2-7,15,TRBD1,TGTGCCAGCAGCCAACCCGGGACAGGGACCGACGAGCAGTACTTC,CASSQPGTGTDEQYF
TRBV7-2,many,TRBJ2-1,14,TRBD2,TGTGCCAGCAGCTTACGGGGGGGGAACAATGAGCAGTTCTTC,CASSLRGGNNEQFF
TRBV6-1,many,TRBJ2-1,15,TRBD2,TGTGCCAGCAGACCTCGGACTAGTGGGGGCAATGAGCAGTTCTTC,CASRPRTSGGNEQFF
TRBV12-3/TRBV12-4,many,TRBJ2-7,12,NA,TGTGCCAGCAGTTTCTCTACGAGGGCCCAGTACTTC,CASSFSTRAQYF
TRBV20-1,NA,TRBJ1-5,14,TRBD1,TGCAGTGCTAGAGGGACAGGCCCTGGACAGCCCCAGCATTTT,CSARGTGPGQPQHF
TRBV7-2,NA,TRBJ2-4,13,TRBD1,TGTGCCAGCAGCATGGACAGGGGAAACATTCAGTACTTC,CASSMDRGNIQYF
TRBV20-1,NA,TRBJ1-4,14,TRBD1,TGCAGTGCTAGAAGGGGGCAGGCGCGGGAAAAACTGTTTTTT,CSARRGQAREKLFF
TRBV9,many,TRBJ2-5,15,TRBD2,TGTGCCAGCAGCGTCGGGACTAGCGGAGGGGAGACCCAGTACTTC,CASSVGTSGGETQYF
TRBV10-1,many,TRBJ2-1,15,NA,TGCGCCAGCAGCCGCGACGGCTTCTCCTACAATGAGCAGTTCTTC,CASSRDGFSYNEQFF
TRBV6-2/TRBV6-3,few,TRBJ1-6,13,NA,TGTGCCAGCAGAATACAGGGTACGTCACCCCTCCACTTT,CASRIQGTSPLHF
TRBV7-2,NA,TRBJ2-3,16,NA,TGTGCCAGCAGCTTAGCGGTTCAGAGTACTACAGATACGCAGTATTTT,CASSLAVQSTTDTQYF
TRBV20-1,many,TRBJ2-6,14,NA,TGCAGTGCTACAGGGGTCTCTGGGGCCAACGTCCTGACTTTC,CSATGVSGANVLTF
TRBV29-1,NA,TRBJ2-1,11,NA,TGCAGCGTTGGGGCGGACAATGAGCAGTTCTTC,CSVGADNEQFF
TRBV12-3/TRBV12-4,NA,TRBJ2-7,15,TRBD2,TGTGCCAGCAGTTTCAGCGGGGGGCCTACCAGGGAGCAGTACTTC,CASSFSGGPTREQYF
TRBV20-1,NA,TRBJ1-6,15,TRBD1,TGCAGTGCTAGAGAAGGGACAGGGGGCATGGCACCCCTCCACTTT,CSAREGTGGMAPLHF
TRBV6-1,many,TRBJ2-1,16,TRBD2,TGTGCCAGCAGCGAAACCCCCCGGGGGGACCTCAATGAGCAGTTCTTC,CASSETPRGDLNEQFF
TRBV7-2,NA,TRBJ2-7,15,NA,TGTGCCAGCAGCTTAGAAAGCGGATCTCGAGGCGAGCAGTACTTC,CASSLESGSRGEQYF
TRBV20-1,NA,TRBJ2-1,14,TRBD2,TGCAGTGCTCTCCTAGGGACTAGCGGGTTTATCCCGTTCTTC,CSALLGTSGFIPFF
TRBV6-4,few,TRBJ2-2,14,NA,TGTGCCAGCAGTGATATGAGGGGCCACGGGGAGCTGTTTTTT,CASSDMRGHGELFF
TRBV5-6,many,TRBJ2-5,14,NA,TGTGCCAGCAGCTCGAGGGGCCGCCAAGAGACCCAGTACTTC,CASSSRGRQETQYF
TRBV12-3/TRBV12-4,few,TRBJ2-5,17,TRBD2,TGTGCCAGCAGTTCCCCGGGACTAGCGGGGGCCTTGGGGACCCAGTACTTC,CASSSPGLAGALGTQYF
TRBV12-3/TRBV12-4,many,TRBJ1-5,13,TRBD1,TGTGCCAGCAGTTTCGGTACAGGGGGCGCCCAGCATTTT,CASSFGTGGAQHF